This TCR beta chain was identified during a study of T cells in Graves' hyperthyroidism and ophthalmopathy. Study summary: Peripheral blood was drawn at first diagnosis, prior to all treatment.

Subjects aged 18 to 65 presented with newly diagnosed hyperthyroidism of less than 2 months' duration. Amplified TCR beta CDR3 regions derived from RNA transcripts. First-round RT-PCR with HTBI primers amplified the TCR CDR3 region. TCRdb reanalysed the multiplex PCR reads using MiXCR and keeps one entry per CDR3 protein. The data hold hundreds of thousands of distinct CDR3 sequences, with 18% observed a single time. The CDR3 extends over 15 amino acids. Trimming removed 2 bases from V and 5 bases from J; junction bases left unmatched: 6. The germline CDR1 and CDR2 sequences are MNHEY and SVGAGI. Notes on the study in general: Model-based prediction identified ophthalmopathy a median about 7 months prior to its onset.

This clonotype was picked up many times. Its antigen is as yet unknown. The gene calls are TRBV6-5 and TRBJ2-5; 9 bases fit TRBD1. This clonotype originated in a woman in her fifties or sixties with Graves' hyperthyroidism that later progressed to Graves' ophthalmopathy. The sample consisted of blood. CDR3 DNA sequence: TGTGCCAGCAGTTACGCCGGGACAGGGTTGGAGACCCAGTACTTC. It codes for CASSYAGTGLETQYF.